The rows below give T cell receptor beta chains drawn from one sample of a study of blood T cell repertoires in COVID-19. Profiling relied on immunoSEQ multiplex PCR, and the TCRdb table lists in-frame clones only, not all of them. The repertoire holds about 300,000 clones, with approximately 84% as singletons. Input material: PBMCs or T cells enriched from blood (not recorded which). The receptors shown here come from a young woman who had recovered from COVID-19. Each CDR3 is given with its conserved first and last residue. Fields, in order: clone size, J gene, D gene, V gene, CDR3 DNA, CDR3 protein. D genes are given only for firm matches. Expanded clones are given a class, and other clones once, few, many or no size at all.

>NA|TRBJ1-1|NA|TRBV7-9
TGTGCCAGCAGCTACAGGACGGTCATGAACACTGAAGCTTTCTTT
CASSYRTVMNTEAFF
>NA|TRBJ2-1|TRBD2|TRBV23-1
TGCGCCAGCAGTCGCCCGGGACTAGCGGGACGCCGCTCCTACAATGAGCAGTTCTTC
CASSRPGLAGRRSYNEQFF
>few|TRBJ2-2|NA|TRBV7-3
TGTGCCAGCAGCTTAAATGTCGCGAACACCGGGGAGCTGTTTTTT
CASSLNVANTGELFF
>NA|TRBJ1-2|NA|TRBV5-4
TGTGCCAGCAGCTTGGGCAGGGACTATGGCTACACCTTC
CASSLGRDYGYTF
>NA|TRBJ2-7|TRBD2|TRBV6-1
TGTGCCAGCAGTGAACACGGACTAGCGGGAGAAGGCGAGCAGTACTTC
CASSEHGLAGEGEQYF
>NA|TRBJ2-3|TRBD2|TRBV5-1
TGCGCCAGCTCGGAGCGGGGGCGCACAGATACGCAGTATTTT
CASSERGRTDTQYF
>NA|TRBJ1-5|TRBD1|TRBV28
TGTGCCAGCACCACCGGCGGACAGGGAGTTAGTCAGCCCCAGCATTTT
CASTTGGQGVSQPQHF
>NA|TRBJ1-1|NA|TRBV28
TGTGCCAGCAGGCCACCGGGCGGAGGAACTGAAGCTTTCTTT
CASRPPGGGTEAFF
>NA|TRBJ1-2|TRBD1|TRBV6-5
TGTGCCAGCAACGAACAGGGGCAAGGCTACACCTTC
CASNEQGQGYTF
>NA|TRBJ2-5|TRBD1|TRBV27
TGTGCCAGCAGTTTAAACAGGGGGCAAGAGACCCAGTACTTC
CASSLNRGQETQYF
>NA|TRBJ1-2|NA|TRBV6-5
TGTGCCAGCAGTCCACGGACCGGACTAGCTTATGGCTACACCTTC
CASSPRTGLAYGYTF
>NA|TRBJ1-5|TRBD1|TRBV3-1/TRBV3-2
TGTGCCAGCAGCCAAGGGGTAGGGGGCTTCGGTCAGCCCCAGCATTTT
CASSQGVGGFGQPQHF
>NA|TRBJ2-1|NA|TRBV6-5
TGTGCCAGCAGTTACCCCTATCGGAGCTCCTACAATGAGCAGTTCTTC
CASSYPYRSSYNEQFF
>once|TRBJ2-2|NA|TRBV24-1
TGTGCCACCAGTGATTTGCAGACAGCCCCAGAGCTGTTTTTT
CATSDLQTAPELFF
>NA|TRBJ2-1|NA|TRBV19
TGTGCCAGTAGTGCCCAGGGGGGCCCTCCCAGTGAGCAGTTCTTC
CASSAQGGPPSEQFF
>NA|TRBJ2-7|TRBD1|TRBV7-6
TGTGCCAGCAGCCCAGGGGGTAGCTACGAGCAGTACTTC
CASSPGGSYEQYF
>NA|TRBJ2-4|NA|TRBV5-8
TGTGCCAGCAGCTTGGGGCAGAGGGCCAAAAACATTCAGTACTTC
CASSLGQRAKNIQYF
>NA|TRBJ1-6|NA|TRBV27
TGTGCCAGCAGCACCTCCCCGTGGCAGGGGAATTCACCCCTCCACTTT
CASSTSPWQGNSPLHF
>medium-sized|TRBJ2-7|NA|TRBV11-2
TGTGCCAGCAGCGAGGGTGTACCGGGAGACGGGTACGAGCAGTACTTC
CASSEGVPGDGYEQYF
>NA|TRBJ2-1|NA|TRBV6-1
TGTGCCAGCAGTGAGCGCAATGAGCAGTTCTTC
CASSERNEQFF
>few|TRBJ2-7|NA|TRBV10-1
TGCGCCAGCAGTCGCCCGGACAGCACCGCACAGTACTTC
CASSRPDSTAQYF
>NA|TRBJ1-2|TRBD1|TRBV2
TGTGCCAGCAGTCCACAGGGGGCGCGAGACTATGGCTACACCTTC
CASSPQGARDYGYTF
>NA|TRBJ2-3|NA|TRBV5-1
TGCGCCAGCAGCCGCGCTACTAGCACAGATACGCAGTATTTT
CASSRATSTDTQYF
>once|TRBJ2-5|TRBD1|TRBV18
TGTGCCAGCTCAGATCATGGGACAGTAGAGACCCAGTACTTC
CASSDHGTVETQYF
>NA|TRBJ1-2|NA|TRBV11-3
TGTGCCAGCAGCTTCCAGGGATACTTAGGCTACACCTTC
CASSFQGYLGYTF
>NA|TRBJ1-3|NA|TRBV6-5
TGTGCCAGCAGTTACGGGCCAGCCTCTGGAAACACCATATATTTT
CASSYGPASGNTIYF
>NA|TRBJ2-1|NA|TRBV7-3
TGTGCCAGCAGCTCCTTACCGAGCTCCTACAATGAGCAGTTCTTC
CASSSLPSSYNEQFF
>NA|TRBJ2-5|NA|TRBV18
TGTGCCAGCTCACCGGACGGCGGGGTAGAGACCCAGTACTTC
CASSPDGGVETQYF
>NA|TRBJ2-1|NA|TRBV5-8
TGTGCCAGCAGCTTAGGGGGGGAGACAGGTGAGCAGTTCTTC
CASSLGGETGEQFF
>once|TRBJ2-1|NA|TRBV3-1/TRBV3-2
TGTGCCAGCAGCCCGGGAACTAGCCGGTACAATGAGCAGTTCTTC
CASSPGTSRYNEQFF
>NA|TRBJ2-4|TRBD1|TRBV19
TGTGCCAGTAGTCCACAGGGGGCGGTGTACATTCAGTACTTC
CASSPQGAVYIQYF
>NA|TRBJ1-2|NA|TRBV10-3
TGTGCCATCAGTGTCCCCTCACTATCAGCTAACTATGGCTACACCTTC
CAISVPSLSANYGYTF
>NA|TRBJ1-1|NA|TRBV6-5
TGTGCCAGCAGTTACGGTCTGGGGAGGACTGAAGCTTTCTTT
CASSYGLGRTEAFF
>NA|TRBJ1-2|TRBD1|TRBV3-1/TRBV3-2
TGTGCCAGCGGACAGGTGAGCGATGGCTACACCTTC
CASGQVSDGYTF
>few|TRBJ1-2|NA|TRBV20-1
TGCGGGGGGGAGGTTAACTATGGCTACACCTTC
CGGEVNYGYTF
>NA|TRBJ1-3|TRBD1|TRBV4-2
TGTGCCAGCAGCCAATCACAGGGGTTTTATAAGAGAAACACCATATATTTT
CASSQSQGFYKRNTIYF
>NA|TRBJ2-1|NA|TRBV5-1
TGCGCCAGCAGCCCCACTAGGGCCTACAATGAGCAGTTCTTC
CASSPTRAYNEQFF
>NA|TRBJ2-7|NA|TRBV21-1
TGTGCCAGCAGCAAATTACTACAGGGTACCTCCTACGAGCAGTACTTC
CASSKLLQGTSYEQYF
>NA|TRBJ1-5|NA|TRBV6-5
TGTGCCAGCAGTTACGCGGGTCATGGCAATCAGCCCCAGCATTTT
CASSYAGHGNQPQHF
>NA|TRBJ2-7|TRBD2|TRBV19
TGTGCCAGTAGTATCCAAGCGGGAGGCGGTTACGAGCAGTACTTC
CASSIQAGGGYEQYF
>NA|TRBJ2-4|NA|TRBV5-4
TGTGCCAGCAGCTTGAAACAGGGGGGGGTTCAGTACTTC
CASSLKQGGVQYF
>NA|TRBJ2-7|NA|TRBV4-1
TGCGCCAGCAGCCAAGGTTTGGCAGTGATGTACGAGCAGTACTTC
CASSQGLAVMYEQYF
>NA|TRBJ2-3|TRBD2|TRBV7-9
TGTGCCAGCCATACCCTAGCGGGAGGATCGGATACGCAGTATTTT
CASHTLAGGSDTQYF
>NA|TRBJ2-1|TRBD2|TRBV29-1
TGCAGCGTTGACCCAGGGACTAGCGGAGACAATGAGCAGTTCTTC
CSVDPGTSGDNEQFF
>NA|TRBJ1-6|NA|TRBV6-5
TGTGCCAGTAAGTCAGGGACCTATAATTCACCCCTCCACTTT
CASKSGTYNSPLHF
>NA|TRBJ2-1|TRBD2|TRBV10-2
TGCGCCAGCACCCTCAGCGGGAGTGCCTACAATGAGCAGTTCTTC
CASTLSGSAYNEQFF
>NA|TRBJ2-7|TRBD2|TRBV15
TGTGCCACCAGCAGAGATCTCGGACTAGCGGGGAGCGAGCAGTACTTC
CATSRDLGLAGSEQYF
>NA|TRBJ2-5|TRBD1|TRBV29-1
TGCAGCGTTGTGATCCGGGACAGGGGGCCGGGGGAGACCCAGTACTTC
CSVVIRDRGPGETQYF
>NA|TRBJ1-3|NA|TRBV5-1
TGCGCCAGCAGCTTGGACAGGGACACCATATATTTT
CASSLDRDTIYF
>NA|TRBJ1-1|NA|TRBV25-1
TGTGCCAGCAGTGAAGCAACTCACGGGGACACTGAAGCTTTCTTT
CASSEATHGDTEAFF
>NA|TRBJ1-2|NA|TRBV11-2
TGTGCCAGCAGCTCGCGAGCCAAAAACCAGGCAAACTGGGGCTACACCTTC
CASSSRAKNQANWGYTF
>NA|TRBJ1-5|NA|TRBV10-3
TGTGCCATCAGTGAAGGGGAACTCAATCAGCCCCAGCATTTT
CAISEGELNQPQHF
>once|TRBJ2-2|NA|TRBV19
TGTGCCAGTAGATCGCGGGTGGGCGGGGAGCTGTTTTTT
CASRSRVGGELFF